This T cell receptor (beta chain) is from a study of control samples from healthy donors and cancer patients. Sequencing was performed with immunoSEQ multiplex PCR; in TCRdb, only in-frame clones are kept and a portion is missing. The sample shows tens of thousands of clones, 89% of them seen only once. Germline CDR1 and CDR2: SGHTA and FQGNSA. V was cut by 5 bases and J by 2 bases, with 10 bases left in between. The CDR3 extends over 14 amino acids. This clone was picked up one time. V gene TRBV7-2 combines with J gene TRBJ1-5; D is undetermined. Input material: blood. This receptor was taken from a man between 50 and 59 years old in good health. The CDR3 DNA sequence: TGTGCCAGCAGCCCCAGCCCGGGCAATCAGCCCCAGCATTTT. The encoded protein is CASSPSPGNQPQHF.